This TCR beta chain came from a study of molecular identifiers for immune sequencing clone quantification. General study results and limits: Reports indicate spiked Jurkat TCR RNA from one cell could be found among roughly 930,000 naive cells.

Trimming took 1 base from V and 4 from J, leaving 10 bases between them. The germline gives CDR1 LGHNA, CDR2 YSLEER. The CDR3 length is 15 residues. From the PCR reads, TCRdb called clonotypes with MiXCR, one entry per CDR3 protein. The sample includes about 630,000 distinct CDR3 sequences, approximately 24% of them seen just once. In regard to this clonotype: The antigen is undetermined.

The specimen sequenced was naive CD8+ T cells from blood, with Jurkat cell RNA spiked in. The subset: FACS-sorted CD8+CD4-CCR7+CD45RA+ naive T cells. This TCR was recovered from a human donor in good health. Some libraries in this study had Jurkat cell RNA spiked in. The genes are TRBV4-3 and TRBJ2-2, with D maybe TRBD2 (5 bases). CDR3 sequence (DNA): TGCGCCAGCAGCCAAGTTTTGGGAGCCACCGGGGAGCTGTTTTTT. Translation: CASSQVLGATGELFF.